The next 13 T cell receptor beta chains were all read from a single sample in a study of radiation and T cells in renal cell carcinoma. Stated time point: blood 4 weeks post-SBRT, at nephrectomy. Noted treatment: 15 Gy SBRT to primary tumor, nephrectomy 4 weeks later. Data came from immunoSEQ multiplex PCR; TCRdb stores just in-frame clones and leaves some out. The sample lists 150,000 to 200,000 clones; about 85% were seen once. Source: blood, taken from a patient whose treatment included radiotherapy and nephrectomy. These receptor sequences come from a woman aged 50 to 65 with renal cell carcinoma.

The V and J genes are TRBV19 and TRBJ2-3, with 9 bases matching TRBD2. The ends lost 9 bases at V and 0 bases at J; junction bases unmatched: 4. Germline loops: CDR1 LNHDA, CDR2 SQIVND (reference sequence). The CDR3 length is 14 residues. The CDR3 coding sequence is TGTGCCAGCCCCAGCGGGGGGAGCACAGATACGCAGTATTTT. Translating it yields CASPSGGSTDTQYF.

V is TRBV30 and J is TRBJ1-5; no reliable D call. Germline V gene lookup returns CDR1 GTSNPN and CDR2 SVGIG (reference sequence). The CDR3 loop spans 13 amino acids. Trimming pared 0 bases from V and 4 bases from J, leaving 7 bases between. CDR3 coding DNA: TGTGCCTGGAGTGTACCGGGAAATCAGCCCCAGCATTTT. Its protein product is CAWSVPGNQPQHF.

The J gene is TRBJ2-5, the V gene TRBV2, with D unresolved. From germline, CDR1 is SNHLY and CDR2 FYNNEI. The CDR3 loop spans 13 amino acids. With 3 bases removed from V and 9 bases from J, the gap between germline ends came to 14 bases. The CDR3 spells CASSDQSVSPQYF. The CDR3 coding sequence is TGTGCCAGCAGTGATCAAAGCGTCTCGCCCCAGTACTTC.

Comments on this clone: The same CDR3 is also encoded by other DNA sequences in this sample. The J gene is TRBJ1-2, the V gene TRBV9, with 7 positions matching TRBD1. Per germline, CDR1 SGDLS and CDR2 YYNGEE. With 0 bases clipped from V and 5 bases from J, the junction kept 1 base outside the gene matches. This CDR3 is 13 amino acids long. The CDR3 here is CASSVAGGYGYTF. CDR3 nucleotides: TGTGCCAGCAGCGTAGCAGGGGGATATGGCTACACCTTC.

The V call is TRBV9, the J call TRBJ2-1, with 13 positions matching TRBD2. With V trimmed by 0 bases and J by 8 bases, 17 bases remained unmatched. The length of the CDR3 is 20 residues. CDR1 and CDR2 from the germline V gene are SGDLS and YYNGEE. The CDR3 spells CASSVVKLGTSGVIFDEQFF. The CDR3 nucleotides are TGTGCCAGCAGCGTAGTGAAGTTGGGGACTAGCGGGGTTATTTTCGATGAGCAGTTCTTC.

J is TRBJ2-7 and V is TRBV27; no reliable D call. CDR3 length equals 11 residues. Germline CDR1 and CDR2: MNHEY and SMNVEV (reference sequence). V lost 4 bases and J 7 bases, leaving 8 bases between the germline ends. The CDR3 protein is CASSSQWEQYF. DNA for the CDR3: TGTGCCAGCAGTTCTCAGTGGGAGCAGTACTTC.

The V and J genes are TRBV6-5 and TRBJ2-1; 9 bases align to TRBD2. The length of the CDR3 is 15 residues. Germline V gene data show CDR1 as MNHEY and CDR2 as SVGAGI. Trimming took 1 base from V and 5 from J; bases not matched to a gene: 3. CDR3 sequence reads: CASSYLTSGHNEQFF. The CDR3 DNA reads as TGTGCCAGCAGTTACTTGACTAGCGGCCACAATGAGCAGTTCTTC.

The chain uses TRBV7-2 and TRBJ1-5, with D perhaps matching TRBD1 (6 bases). The V end lost 1 base, the J end lost 6 bases, and 10 bases lay between the germline ends. The CDR3 sequence is 14 residues long. Germline loops: CDR1 SGHTA, CDR2 FQGNSA. The CDR3 sequence: CASSLGTGSQPQHF. CDR3 coding DNA: TGTGCCAGCAGCTTAGGCACAGGGTCTCAGCCCCAGCATTTT.

This clone was seen more than once but under ten times. The chain has TRBV2 and TRBJ1-1; D gene unclear. The germline V gene encodes CDR1 SNHLY and CDR2 FYNNEI. This CDR3 region has 16 residues. V was shortened by 5 bases and J by 1 base, with 17 bases between the two germline ends. As DNA, the CDR3 is TGTGCCAGCAGTTCACTCGGGGTGACCCGGAACACTGAAGCTTTCTTT. Residues: CASSSLGVTRNTEAFF.

The rearrangement joins TRBV18 to TRBJ2-1, with TRBD2 identical over 11 bases. From germline, CDR1 is KGHSH and CDR2 LQKENI. The V gene end was trimmed by 4 bases and the J gene end by 8 bases; junction bases not matched to a gene: 7. The CDR3 runs to 15 residues. In DNA, the CDR3 is TGTGCCAGCTCACTTACTAGCGGGGGCCCGGATGAGCAGTTCTTC. Its protein is CASSLTSGGPDEQFF. Complete variable domain (other parts from reference TRBV18 and TRBJ2-1): NAGVMQNPRHLVRRRGQEARLRCSPMKGHSHVYWYRQLPEEGLKFMVYLQKENIIDESGMPKERFSAEFPKEGPSILRIQQVVRGDSAAYFCASSLTSGGPDEQFFGPGTRLTVL.

The CDR3 here is CAWGPGQGYNEQFF. The CDR3 DNA reads as TGTGCCTGGGGACCGGGACAGGGCTACAATGAGCAGTTCTTC. The chain couples TRBV30 to TRBJ2-1, with 9 positions matching TRBD1. V shed 5 bases, J shed 3 bases, and the junction held 5 bases outside the gene matches. Per germline, CDR1 GTSNPN and CDR2 SVGIG (reference sequence). The CDR3 runs 14 residues.

The CDR3 bases are TGTGCCAGCAGCTTTAGTAGGAATCAGCCCCAGCATTTT. Translating gives CASSFSRNQPQHF. V is TRBV5-6 and J is TRBJ1-5; unclear D gene. Trimming took 2 bases from V and 4 from J, leaving 7 bases between them. The CDR3 sequence is 13 residues long. Germline assignment: CDR1 SGHDT and CDR2 YYEEEE.

The count of this clone is one. CDR3 residues: CASSPHMQGYNEQFF. CDR3 nucleotides: TGTGCCAGCAGCCCCCACATGCAGGGTTACAATGAGCAGTTCTTC. This chain joins TRBV7-9 and TRBJ2-1; weak D call: TRBD1 (5 bases). V lost 5 bases, J lost 4 bases, and 15 bases lay in between. The germline V gene has CDR1 SEHNR and CDR2 FQNEAQ (reference sequence). The CDR3 consists of 15 residues.